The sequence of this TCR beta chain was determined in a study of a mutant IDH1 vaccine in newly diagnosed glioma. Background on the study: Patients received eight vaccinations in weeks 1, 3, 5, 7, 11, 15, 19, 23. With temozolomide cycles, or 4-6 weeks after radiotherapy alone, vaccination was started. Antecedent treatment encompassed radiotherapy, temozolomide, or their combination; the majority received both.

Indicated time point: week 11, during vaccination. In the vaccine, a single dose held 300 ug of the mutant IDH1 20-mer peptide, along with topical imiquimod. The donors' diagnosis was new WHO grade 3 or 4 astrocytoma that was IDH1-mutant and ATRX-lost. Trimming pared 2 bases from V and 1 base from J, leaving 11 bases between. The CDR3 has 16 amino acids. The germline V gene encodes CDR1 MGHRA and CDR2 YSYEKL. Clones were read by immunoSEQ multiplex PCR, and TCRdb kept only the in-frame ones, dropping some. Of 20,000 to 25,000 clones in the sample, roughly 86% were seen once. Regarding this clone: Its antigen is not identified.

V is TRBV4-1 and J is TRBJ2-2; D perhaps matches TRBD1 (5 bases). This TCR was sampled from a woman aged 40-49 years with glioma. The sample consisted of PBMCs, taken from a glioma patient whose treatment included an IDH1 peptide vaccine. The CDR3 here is CASSQPTQVNTGELFF. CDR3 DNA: TGCGCCAGCAGCCAACCGACACAGGTGAACACCGGGGAGCTGTTTTTT.